This T cell receptor (beta chain) was found in a study of T-cell memory formation after mild COVID-19. Findings and limits, study-wide: Confirmation was lacking for SARS-CoV-2 specificity of second-wave clones that peaked on day 37. Pre-infection memory harbored some responding clones, suggesting cross-reactive memory joined.

Per germline, CDR1 DFQATT and CDR2 SNEGSKA (reference sequence). The CDR3 consists of 11 residues. The V and J ends lost 0 bases and 4 bases respectively, with 1 base between them. There are a few counts of this clonotype. Its antigen is unidentified. Each CDR3 protein gets one entry after TCRdb re-called the 5' RACE reads with MiXCR. The sample shows about 290,000 distinct CDR3 sequences, approximately 18% of them seen only once. The sample taken for sequencing was PBMCs or a T cell subset sorted from them (not recorded which). The chain carries TRBV20-1 and TRBJ1-5; D remains unclear. This clonotype was obtained from a man aged 18 to 29 who had mild COVID-19 (a few samples of this study predate the infection). Cell type and time point are not known. CDR3 sequence reads: CSARENQPQHF. In DNA, the CDR3 is TGCAGTGCTAGAGAGAATCAGCCCCAGCATTTT.